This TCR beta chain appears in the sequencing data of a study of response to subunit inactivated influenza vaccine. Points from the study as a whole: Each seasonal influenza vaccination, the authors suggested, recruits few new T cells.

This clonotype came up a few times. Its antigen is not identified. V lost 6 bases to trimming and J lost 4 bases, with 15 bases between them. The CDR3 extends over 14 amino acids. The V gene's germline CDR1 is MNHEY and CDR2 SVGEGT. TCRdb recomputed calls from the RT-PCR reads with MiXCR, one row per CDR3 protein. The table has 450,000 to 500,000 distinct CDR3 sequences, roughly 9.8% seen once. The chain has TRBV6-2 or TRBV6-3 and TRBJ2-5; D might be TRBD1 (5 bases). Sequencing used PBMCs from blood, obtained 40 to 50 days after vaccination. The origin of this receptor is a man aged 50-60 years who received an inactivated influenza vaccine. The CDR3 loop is CASRKAQGGETQYF. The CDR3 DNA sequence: TGTGCCAGCAGGAAAGCCCAGGGTGGAGAGACCCAGTACTTC.